These 31 T cell receptor beta chains came from one sample sequenced in a study of shared clonotypes between healthy human individuals (dated by TCRdb to about 2020). The receptor library was made with the immunoSEQ multiplex PCR assay. The table was pulled from immuneACCESS by TCRdb, which kept in-frame rearrangements only. Such tables lose some clones; where checked, under half of the loss comes from unresolved V genes, and the rest has no known cause. This sample lists about 1.1 million clones; roughly 80% were detected once. Approximately 0.95% of the sample belongs to the ten largest clones. Sequences were obtained from memory CD4+ T cells from PBMCs. The cell subset or site label corresponds to: CD45RA-negative fraction. These receptors came from a man aged 18-30 years in good health. Some clones in this sample may be carry-over from other donors' samples.

The chain has TRBV2 and TRBJ2-6; 12 nucleotides align to TRBD2. The CDR3 consists of 17 residues. The V gene's germline CDR1 is SNHLY and CDR2 FYNNEI. V gave up 4 bases and J gave up 2 bases; unmatched junction bases: 3. Here the CDR3 reads CASSGPSGRAGANVLTF. CDR3 in DNA: TGTGCCAGCAGTGGTCCTAGCGGGAGGGCTGGGGCCAACGTCCTGACTTTC. Full variable domain (missing parts from reference TRBV2 and TRBJ2-6): EPEVTQTPSHQVTQMGQEVILRCVPISNHLYFYWYRQILGQKVEFLVSFYNNEISEKSEIFDDQFSVERPDGSNFTLKIRSTKLEDSAMYFCASSGPSGRAGANVLTFGAGSRLTVL.

The chain couples TRBV30 to TRBJ2-1; 7 positions agree with TRBD1. The CDR3 is made up of 16 amino acids. The germline gives CDR1 GTSNPN, CDR2 SVGIG (reference sequence). V gave up 3 bases and J gave up 5 bases; unmatched junction bases: 13. CDR3 sequence (DNA): TGTGCCTGGAGGGGCAGACAGGGCCTGCGGAACAATGAGCAGTTCTTC. This sequence encodes CAWRGRQGLRNNEQFF. Filled out from reference TRBV30 and TRBJ2-1, the complete variable domain reads SQTIHQWPATLVQPVGSPLSLECTVEGTSNPNLYWYRQAAGRGLQLLFYSVGIGQISSEVPQNLSASRPQDRQFILSSKKLLLSDSGFYLCAWRGRQGLRNNEQFFGPGTRLTVL.

V and J are TRBV9 and TRBJ1-3; 7 positions match TRBD1. Trimming at V came to 4 bases and at J to 3 bases, leaving 7 bases not matched to a gene. The CDR3 runs to 15 residues. The germline V gene has CDR1 SGDLS and CDR2 YYNGEE. The CDR3 protein is CASSPADRIGNTIYF. The CDR3 DNA follows: TGTGCCAGCAGCCCGGCGGACAGGATTGGAAACACCATATATTTT.

The J gene is TRBJ2-7, the V gene TRBV27, with TRBD2 matching 11 bases. CDR3 length: 15 amino acids. Germline values: CDR1 MNHEY, CDR2 SMNVEV (reference sequence). Trimming at V came to 5 bases and at J to 4 bases, leaving 7 bases not matched to a gene. The CDR3 sequence: CASSLLTSGKYEQYF. The CDR3 DNA is TGTGCCAGCAGTCTCCTGACTAGCGGGAAGTACGAGCAGTACTTC.

Details on this clone: Other DNA sequences from this sample encode an identical CDR3 as well. The chain has TRBV4-2 and TRBJ2-7; TRBD2 aligns across 7 bases. Germline CDR1 is LGHNA and CDR2 is YNFKEQ. The CDR3 has 15 residues. The V segment lost 0 bases and the J segment 2 bases; nucleotides outside the gene matches: 4. The CDR3 protein is CASSQDLAGPYEQYF. The CDR3 nucleotides read TGTGCCAGCAGCCAAGATTTAGCGGGCCCCTACGAGCAGTACTTC.

This chain uses TRBV5-6 with TRBJ2-1; D not certain. The CDR3 sequence is 13 residues long. Germline loops: CDR1 SGHDT, CDR2 YYEEEE. V was clipped by 4 bases and J by 4 bases, with 9 bases between them. The CDR3, as DNA: TGTGCCAGCAGCCCCGACCCTTACAATGAGCAGTTCTTC. The encoded protein is CASSPDPYNEQFF.

The chain is built from TRBV28 and TRBJ1-3; D possibly corresponds to TRBD1 (5 bases). The CDR3 contains 15 residues. V dropped 3 bases and J dropped 2 bases, with 11 bases sitting between them. The germline V gene has CDR1 MDHEN and CDR2 SYDVKM. The CDR3 sequence is CASSFRGTPGNTIYF. As DNA, the CDR3 is TGTGCCAGCAGTTTTCGTGGGACGCCTGGAAACACCATATATTTT.

V is TRBV18 and J is TRBJ2-7; D call uncertain. The V gene's germline CDR1 is KGHSH and CDR2 LQKENI. V lost 3 bases and J 3 bases, leaving 6 bases between the germline ends. The length of the CDR3 is 12 residues. The CDR3 DNA reads TGTGCCAGCTCACCGGTCGTCTACGAGCAGTACTTC. It is translated as CASSPVVYEQYF.

The CDR3: CASSPRGGNAELTDTQYF. CDR3 in DNA: TGTGCCAGCAGTCCAAGGGGGGGCAACGCGGAACTCACAGATACGCAGTATTTT. J is TRBJ2-3 and V is TRBV7-3; weak D call: TRBD2 (7 bases). The CDR3 has 18 residues. V dropped 6 bases and J dropped 2 bases, with 24 bases sitting between them. The germline V gene encodes CDR1 SGHTA and CDR2 FQGTGA.

The V call is TRBV9, the J call TRBJ2-6; TRBD2 might be the D (5 bases). The CDR3 consists of 15 residues. Trimming left V 1 base short and J 3 bases short, with 8 bases between. Germline assignment: CDR1 SGDLS and CDR2 YYNGEE. In DNA, the CDR3 is TGTGCCAGCAGCGTACGGAGGAGTGGGGCCAACGTCCTGACTTTC. Encoded protein: CASSVRRSGANVLTF.

The V call is TRBV28, the J call TRBJ2-2; D call uncertain. There are 12 residues in the CDR3. Germline CDR1 is MDHEN and CDR2 is SYDVKM. With 7 bases removed from V and 4 bases from J, the gap between germline ends came to 7 bases. CDR3: CASTIFTGELFF. CDR3 DNA: TGTGCCAGCACCATCTTCACCGGGGAGCTGTTTTTT.

The chain links TRBV25-1 to TRBJ2-1; 12 positions match TRBD1. The CDR3 extends over 17 amino acids. Germline V gene sequence: CDR1 MGHDK, CDR2 SYGVNS. V was clipped by 6 bases and J by 4 bases; unmatched bases: 10. Written as DNA, the CDR3 is TGTGCCAGCAGATCGGAGGGGACAGGGGGCTTTTACAATGAGCAGTTCTTC. Translating gives CASRSEGTGGFYNEQFF.

As regards this clone: Germline and junction disagree at one end, which may indicate a read error. The chain is built from TRBV2 and TRBJ2-7; TRBD1 matches at 7 bases. The CDR3 contains 14 residues. The germline CDR1 and CDR2 sequences are SNHLY and FYNNEI. CDR3 loop: CASGEQGSSYEQYF. CDR3 sequence (DNA): TGTGCCAGCGGTGAACAGGGGAGCTCCTACGAGCAGTACTTC.

The chain carries TRBV5-1 and TRBJ1-2; TRBD1 aligns across 8 bases. This CDR3 spans 15 amino acids. The V gene's germline CDR1 is SGHRS and CDR2 YFSETQ. V shed 4 bases and J 1 base; nucleotides not matched to a gene: 6. The CDR3 bases are TGCGCCAGCAGCGAAGGGACAGGAAATAACTATGGCTACACCTTC. It yields the protein CASSEGTGNNYGYTF. The variable domain in full, with the rest retrieved from reference TRBV5-1 and TRBJ1-2, is KAGVTQTPRYLIKTRGQQVTLSCSPISGHRSVSWYQQTPGQGLQFLFEYFSETQRNKGNFPGRFSGRQFSNSRSEMNVSTLELGDSALYLCASSEGTGNNYGYTFGSGTRLTVV.

The V gene is TRBV5-1, the J gene TRBJ1-1, with D possibly TRBD1 on 5 matching bases. Looked up from germline, CDR1 is SGHRS and CDR2 is YFSETQ. The CDR3 sequence is 16 residues long. Trimming removed 0 bases at V and 2 bases at J, with 14 bases between. In DNA, the CDR3 is TGCGCCAGCAGCTTGGCGGGACTTCTTCATAACACTGAAGCTTTCTTT. It is translated as CASSLAGLLHNTEAFF.

V and J are TRBV5-1 and TRBJ2-3; no clear D. Per germline, CDR1 SGHRS and CDR2 YFSETQ. The CDR3 covers 14 residues. V lost 6 bases to trimming and J lost 4 bases, with 15 bases between them. In DNA, the CDR3 is TGCGCCAGCAATCGGTGGTCTGAAGCAGATACGCAGTATTTT. Its protein product is CASNRWSEADTQYF.

The table lists this clone with many counts. Distinct nucleotide sequences in the sample also encode this CDR3. This chain uses TRBV6-5 with TRBJ1-1; D not certain. This CDR3 spans 12 amino acids. V shed 6 bases and J shed 0 bases, with 5 bases lying between them. The germline CDR1 and CDR2 sequences are MNHEY and SVGAGI. CDR3 nucleotide sequence: TGTGCCAGCAGCACAGTGAACACTGAAGCTTTCTTT. Its translation: CASSTVNTEAFF.

The chain links TRBV6-6 to TRBJ2-7, with D unclear. V was pared by 5 bases and J by 7 bases, with 18 bases between. The CDR3 covers 14 residues. Germline CDR1 reads MNHNY; CDR2 reads SVGAGI (reference sequence). Written as DNA, the CDR3 is TGTGCCAGCAGTCCTGATCGGGTGGCTTGGGAGCAGTACTTC. Translated: CASSPDRVAWEQYF.

This clone came up a few times. This chain connects TRBV28 to TRBJ2-7; 8 bases fit TRBD1. V lost 5 bases and J lost 6; bases outside the gene matches: 12. Germline V gene lookup returns CDR1 MDHEN and CDR2 SYDVKM. The length of the CDR3 is 15 residues. The CDR3 DNA is TGTGCCAGCAGTCTACCCCAGGGGGCGCTTGCCGAGCAGTACTTC. Translating gives CASSLPQGALAEQYF.

This chain joins TRBV2 and TRBJ2-7; 11 bases are shared with TRBD2. Unmatched junction bases numbered 16, after V lost 9 bases and J lost 0 bases. This CDR3 is 18 amino acids long. Germline V lookup: CDR1 SNHLY, CDR2 FYNNEI. The chain's CDR3 is CAREAGQGTSGASYEQYF. For the CDR3, the DNA is TGTGCCAGGGAAGCTGGACAGGGGACTAGCGGAGCCTCCTACGAGCAGTACTTC. The variable domain in full, completed from reference TRBV2 and TRBJ2-7, reads EPEVTQTPSHQVTQMGQEVILRCVPISNHLYFYWYRQILGQKVEFLVSFYNNEISEKSEIFDDQFSVERPDGSNFTLKIRSTKLEDSAMYFCAREAGQGTSGASYEQYFGPGTRLTVT.

V usage is TRBV28 and J usage is TRBJ1-1; D is undetermined. Trimming removed 5 bases at V and 8 bases at J, with 21 bases between. The length of the CDR3 is 15 residues. The germline V gene has CDR1 MDHEN and CDR2 SYDVKM. CDR3 sequence: CASSQSALGMREAFF. Here the CDR3 DNA reads TGTGCCAGCAGTCAATCCGCACTGGGGATGAGGGAAGCTTTCTTT.

The chain has TRBV29-1 and TRBJ1-2, with D hard to call. Germline V gene data show CDR1 as SQVTM and CDR2 as ANQGSEA. V was trimmed by 0 bases and J by 5 bases, leaving 16 bases between them. The CDR3 totals 15 residues. CDR3 loop: CSVEDPLARPYGYTF. The CDR3 region has the DNA TGCAGCGTTGAAGACCCCCTGGCTCGTCCTTATGGCTACACCTTC.

The genes are TRBV7-2 and TRBJ1-2; possibly TRBD1 for D (6 bases). CDR1 and CDR2 from the germline V gene are SGHTA and FQGNSA. V lost 6 bases, J lost 4 bases, and 12 bases lay in between. The CDR3 runs 13 residues. CDR3 in amino acids: CASRPQGGYGYTF. DNA of the CDR3: TGTGCCAGCAGGCCTCAAGGGGGCTATGGCTACACCTTC. Complete variable domain (other parts from reference TRBV7-2 and TRBJ1-2): GAGVSQSPSNKVTEKGKDVELRCDPISGHTALYWYRQSLGQGLEFLIYFQGNSAPDKSGLPSDRFSAERTGGSVSTLTIQRTQQEDSAVYLCASRPQGGYGYTFGSGTRLTVV.

Details on this clone: A junction end diverges from the germline sequence, so it may reflect a read error. The same CDR3 arises from other DNA sequences in this sample as well. The rearrangement joins TRBV15 to TRBJ1-1; TRBD1 agrees at 8 bases. Per germline, CDR1 LNHNV and CDR2 YYDKDF (reference sequence). The CDR3 contains 13 residues. The CDR3 bases are TGTGCCACCAGCAGGACAGGGGCCACTGAAGCTTTCTTC. Protein product: CATSRTGATEAFF.

The genes are TRBV29-1 and TRBJ2-2; 8 nucleotides agree with TRBD1. The CDR3 extends over 15 amino acids. CDR1 and CDR2 from the germline V gene are SQVTM and ANQGSEA. The V gene end was trimmed by 5 bases and the J gene end by 4 bases; junction bases not matched to a gene: 9. This CDR3 reads CSVRHGQGGTGELFF. The CDR3 nucleotides are TGCAGCGTTCGACACGGACAGGGAGGCACCGGGGAGCTGTTTTTT.

The V and J genes are TRBV4-1 and TRBJ1-2; the D gene is possibly TRBD1 (5 bases). There are 16 residues in the CDR3. Germline V CDR1 and CDR2: MGHRA, YSYEKL. The V end lost 4 bases, the J end lost 4 bases, and 19 bases lay between the germline ends. The DNA for the CDR3 is TGCGCCAGCAGCCGTATGTTGGGGGGACGGATCTATGGCTACACCTTC. Protein sequence: CASSRMLGGRIYGYTF.

CDR3 DNA sequence: TGTGCCAGCAGCCCTGGGCAAGGGGGAACAGGGCAGTACTTC. Its translation is CASSPGQGGTGQYF. The V and J genes are TRBV28 and TRBJ2-7; tentative D call: TRBD1 (6 bases). V lost 6 bases and J lost 9, with 21 bases in between. The CDR3 is 14 amino acids. Germline CDR1 is MDHEN and CDR2 is SYDVKM.

CDR3 DNA: TGTGCCAGCAGCTGGCCTGGACAGGGGGCCGAAAAACTGTTTTTT. Translation gives CASSWPGQGAEKLFF. The V call is TRBV7-2, the J call TRBJ1-4; 11 nucleotides agree with TRBD1. Per the germline V gene, CDR1 is SGHTA and CDR2 is FQGNSA. This CDR3 comprises 15 residues. The ends lost 4 bases at V and 8 bases at J; junction bases unmatched: 6.

Many counts were recorded for this clone. The rearrangement joins TRBV2 to TRBJ1-2; TRBD1 agrees at 8 bases. The V and J ends lost 6 bases and 8 bases, in that order; junction bases with no gene match: 8. The CDR3 totals 13 residues. Germline V gives CDR1 SNHLY, CDR2 FYNNEI. CDR3: CASRAQGDAGYTF. In DNA form, the CDR3 reads TGTGCCAGCAGGGCACAGGGGGACGCGGGCTACACCTTC.

This clone turned up a few times. This chain joins TRBV19 and TRBJ1-4; TRBD1 might be the D (5 bases). The V end was cut by 7 bases, the J end by 7 bases, with 22 bases between. This CDR3 spans 16 amino acids. From germline, CDR1 is LNHDA and CDR2 SQIVND (reference sequence). The CDR3 coding sequence is TGTGCCAGTACCCTAGGGATAGGGGCGAACCTTGAAAAACTGTTTTTT. The encoded protein is CASTLGIGANLEKLFF. The complete variable domain, with remaining parts taken from reference TRBV19 and TRBJ1-4, reads DGGITQSPKYLFRKEGQNVTLSCEQNLNHDAMYWYRQDPGQGLRLIYYSQIVNDFQKGDIAEGYSVSREKKESFPLTVTSAQKNPTAFYLCASTLGIGANLEKLFFGSGTQLSVL.

This clone was found a few times. Different DNA sequences within this sample yield the same CDR3. The chain employs TRBV28 and TRBJ1-5; D not certain. Germline-derived CDR1 and CDR2 are MDHEN and SYDVKM. The CDR3 covers 12 residues. V was trimmed by 2 bases and J by 7 bases, leaving 6 bases between them. The CDR3 region has the DNA TGTGCCAGCAGTTTAGTCGCCCAGCCCCAGCATTTT. Its protein is CASSLVAQPQHF.